The 11 T cell receptor beta chains reported below all come from one sample, sequenced in a study of shared clonotypes between healthy human individuals. Profiling relied on immunoSEQ multiplex PCR, and the TCRdb table lists in-frame clones only, not all of them. The repertoire has 980,000 or so clones, around three quarters of them found once; the top ten carry approximately 1.5%. Material for sequencing was memory CD4+ T cells sorted from blood. Subset described: CD45RA-negative fraction. All receptors come from a man younger than 30 in good health.

On this clone itself: The identical CDR3 is also encoded by other nucleotide sequences in the sample. The gene calls are TRBV11-2 and TRBJ2-5; D may correspond to TRBD1 or TRBD2 (5 bases each). Trimming removed 4 bases from V and 3 bases from J, with 9 bases in between. Germline V gene lookup returns CDR1 SGHAT and CDR2 FQNNGV. The CDR3 runs to 13 residues. DNA of the CDR3: TGTGCCAGCAGCTCGGGGACCAAAGAGACCCAGTACTTC. It translates to CASSSGTKETQYF.

This chain's CDR3 is CASSATGISYEQYF. The CDR3 DNA reads TGTGCCAGCAGTGCCACAGGGATCTCCTACGAGCAGTACTTC. V is TRBV28 and J is TRBJ2-7; D is perhaps TRBD1 (6 bases). Germline V gives CDR1 MDHEN, CDR2 SYDVKM. The CDR3 extends over 14 amino acids. V was pared by 5 bases and J by 0 bases, with 11 bases between.

The chain joins TRBV6-5 to TRBJ2-7; no definite D call. Germline-derived CDR1 and CDR2 are MNHEY and SVGAGI. The CDR3 loop spans 14 amino acids. Trimming cost V 0 bases and J 3 bases, with 9 bases left between them. The DNA for the CDR3 is TGTGCCAGCAGTTACTCTAGTAAGAGCTACGAGCAGTACTTC. Its protein product is CASSYSSKSYEQYF.

As for this clone: The same CDR3 also results from other DNA sequences found in this sample. The chain has TRBV28 and TRBJ1-2; D ambiguous. CDR1 is MDHEN and CDR2 is SYDVKM in the germline V gene. This CDR3 is 12 amino acids long. V was trimmed by 7 bases and J by 0 bases, leaving 6 bases between them. The CDR3 spells CASTLANYGYTF. In DNA, the CDR3 is TGTGCCAGCACTCTAGCTAACTATGGCTACACCTTC.

This clone was counted ten times or more. V and J are TRBV5-1 and TRBJ2-7; either TRBD1 or TRBD2 may fit D (5 bases each). V dropped 7 bases and J dropped 2 bases, with 10 bases sitting between them. This CDR3 has 12 residues. The V gene's germline CDR1 is SGHRS and CDR2 YFSETQ. CDR3: CASAGTTYEQYF. In nucleotides, the CDR3 is TGCGCCAGCGCCGGGACCACCTACGAGCAGTACTTC. Variable domain in full (rest from reference TRBV5-1 and TRBJ2-7): KAGVTQTPRYLIKTRGQQVTLSCSPISGHRSVSWYQQTPGQGLQFLFEYFSETQRNKGNFPGRFSGRQFSNSRSEMNVSTLELGDSALYLCASAGTTYEQYFGPGTRLTVT.

This rearrangement joins TRBV7-8 to TRBJ1-2; D gene ambiguous. Deletions cut 1 base from V and 0 bases from J, with 6 bases between. Looked up from germline, CDR1 is SGHVS and CDR2 is FQNEAQ. This CDR3 spans 14 amino acids. The CDR3 spells CASSLGQTNYGYTF. As DNA, the CDR3 is TGTGCCAGCAGCTTAGGGCAAACTAACTATGGCTACACCTTC.

The gene calls are TRBV19 and TRBJ2-2, with 11 bases lining up with TRBD2. Germline CDR1 and CDR2: LNHDA and SQIVND (reference sequence). Trimming cost V 5 bases and J 7 bases; bases outside gene matches: 3. CDR3 size: 14 residues. The CDR3 protein is CASSVAGGHGELFF. CDR3 coding DNA: TGTGCCAGTAGTGTAGCGGGAGGGCACGGGGAGCTGTTTTTT.

The rearrangement links TRBV28 to TRBJ2-2; 7 bases fit TRBD1. This CDR3 is 12 amino acids long. CDR1 and CDR2 (germline): MDHEN, SYDVKM. J lost 8 bases, V lost 4 bases, and 1 base had no gene match. CDR3 DNA sequence: TGTGCCAGCAGTTGGGGACAGGGGGAGCTGTTTTTT. Protein: CASSWGQGELFF.

As to this clone: A much larger clone differs from this one at a single base, so this may be a read error. This chain links TRBV9 with TRBJ2-3; no definite D call. The CDR3 totals 13 residues. Looked up from germline, CDR1 is SGDLS and CDR2 is YYNGEE. V lost 3 bases and J lost 2, with 7 bases in between. The CDR3 sequence: CASSEGNTDTQYF. The CDR3 DNA follows: TGTGCCAGCAGCGAAGGAAACACAGATACGCAGTATTTT.

This clone turned up a few times. J is TRBJ1-2 and V is TRBV27; 8 bases agree with TRBD1. The CDR3 covers 17 residues. CDR1 is MNHEY and CDR2 is SMNVEV in the germline V gene (reference sequence). V trimming: 2 bases; J trimming: 2 bases; junction bases outside the gene matches: 10. The CDR3 here is CASSLRARGRSNYGYTF. The CDR3 region has the DNA TGTGCCAGCAGTTTAAGGGCCAGGGGGCGATCCAACTATGGCTACACCTTC.

As regards this clone: Other nucleotide sequences in the sample specify the same CDR3. This chain links TRBV30 with TRBJ1-1; 7 positions match TRBD1. V trimming: 1 base; J trimming: 1 base; junction bases outside the gene matches: 0. The length of the CDR3 is 13 residues. The germline V gene encodes CDR1 GTSNPN and CDR2 SVGIG (reference sequence). The CDR3 spells CAWSGDRNTEAFF. DNA for the CDR3: TGTGCCTGGAGTGGGGACAGGAACACTGAAGCTTTCTTT.